This TCR beta chain comes out of a study of blood T cells in healthy people across ages. Then a second PCR, running about 6 to 12 cycles, was carried out with a sample-barcoded 5' primer and a J-beta primer mix. TCRdb reprocessed the 5' RACE reads with MiXCR, giving one entry per CDR3 protein. The profile shows approximately 1.5 million distinct CDR3 sequences, roughly 32% of them singletons. This sequence originates from a woman aged 25 to 39 in good health. Source material: blood.

This chain's CDR3 is CASSLAGGRAFWEQYF. The CDR3 nucleotides read TGCGCCAGCAGCTTGGCCGGCGGGAGGGCCTTTTGGGAGCAGTACTTC. The V gene is TRBV5-1, the J gene TRBJ2-7; 9 nucleotides agree with TRBD2. Trimming cost V 0 bases and J 7 bases; bases outside gene matches: 11. This CDR3 contains 16 residues. The V gene's germline CDR1 is SGHRS and CDR2 YFSETQ.